The rows below give T cell receptor beta chains drawn from one sample of a study of T cell changes during pregnancy in multiple sclerosis. Here immunoSEQ multiplex PCR was the method, and the copy in TCRdb shows in-frame clones only, minus some. The sample yields 35,000 to 40,000 clones, 90% seen once. Here the sequenced sample was peripheral blood, taken in the third trimester of pregnancy. These receptors originate from a female donor in good health, enrolled as a control in a pregnancy study. The CDR3 runs from the conserved cysteine through the conserved F or W. Each record gives: V gene, clone size, CDR3 protein. A row's size may be missing; if present it is once, few, many or a size class.

TRBV5-1 NA CASAGGGGGKETQYF
TRBV7-9 NA CASSLSAGWETQYF
TRBV4-1 NA CASSQLNRDRGLNEQFF
TRBV5-1 once CASSRGAGATDNEQFF
TRBV28 once CASSLRGSSYNEQFF
TRBV9 NA CASSVRALGANEQFF
TRBV30 NA CAWSAGGFGANVLTF
TRBV7-8 once CASSSVINEKLFF
TRBV7-9 NA CASSLVVLRDRVVNTEAFF
TRBV6-6 NA CASTRTSGGGGELFF
TRBV6-1 NA CASRRVLPYEQYF
TRBV18 NA CASSPGLGNEQFF
TRBV30 NA CAWTIGTSGFTDTQYF
TRBV4-1 once CASSQVGRKEFF